This T cell receptor (beta chain) was found in a study of blood T cell repertoires in COVID-19. In the source study's methods: The assay estimated nucleated cells by amplifying reference gene primers. Sequencing was performed with immunoSEQ multiplex PCR; in TCRdb, only in-frame clones are kept and a portion is missing. That table supplies the V and J calls and clone size; D and trimming were determined from the DNA. The repertoire holds a few hundred thousand clones, with roughly nine tenths as singletons. Participant age was roughly 18 to 89 years, and participants resided in fewer than 30 US areas. Participants in the exposed group had met a COVID-19 case in the 2 weeks before joining the study. Material: PBMCs or T cells enriched from blood (not recorded which). The sequence was obtained from a woman aged 40 to 49 who had been exposed to COVID-19.

For the CDR3, the DNA is TGTGCTAGTGGTTTGGCCGGGACAGGGGCTCTCACGACAAACATTCAGTACTTC. Encoded protein: CASGLAGTGALTTNIQYF. The chain links TRBV12-5 to TRBJ2-4, with 10 positions matching TRBD1. Germline-derived CDR1 and CDR2 are LGHNT and FRNRAP. Trimming took 1 base from V and 6 from J; bases not matched to a gene: 12. The CDR3 is made up of 18 amino acids.